This T cell receptor (beta chain) was sequenced for a study of blood T cell repertoires in COVID-19. The overall study: The analysed material was cDNA or gDNA that came from T cells, B-cell-depleted T cells, or PBMCs.

As processed by the authors: Cell counts per sample came from amplifying reference gene primers. TCRdb's copy holds only in-frame clones and misses some; the assay was immunoSEQ multiplex PCR. That table gives V, J and clone size, and the DNA gave D and trimming. The sample consists of about 250,000 clones, around three quarters of them appearing once. The germline V gene has CDR1 MNHEY and CDR2 SMNVEV (reference sequence). The CDR3 is made up of 16 amino acids. V gave up 4 bases and J gave up 6 bases; unmatched junction bases: 13. Material: peripheral blood. The V and J genes are TRBV27 and TRBJ2-7; 9 positions match TRBD1. The clonotype was recovered from an elderly woman with acute or convalescent COVID-19. The CDR3 sequence: CASSSRTGTGRLEQYF. CDR3 sequence (DNA): TGTGCCAGCAGTTCGAGGACCGGGACAGGGCGTCTCGAGCAGTACTTC.